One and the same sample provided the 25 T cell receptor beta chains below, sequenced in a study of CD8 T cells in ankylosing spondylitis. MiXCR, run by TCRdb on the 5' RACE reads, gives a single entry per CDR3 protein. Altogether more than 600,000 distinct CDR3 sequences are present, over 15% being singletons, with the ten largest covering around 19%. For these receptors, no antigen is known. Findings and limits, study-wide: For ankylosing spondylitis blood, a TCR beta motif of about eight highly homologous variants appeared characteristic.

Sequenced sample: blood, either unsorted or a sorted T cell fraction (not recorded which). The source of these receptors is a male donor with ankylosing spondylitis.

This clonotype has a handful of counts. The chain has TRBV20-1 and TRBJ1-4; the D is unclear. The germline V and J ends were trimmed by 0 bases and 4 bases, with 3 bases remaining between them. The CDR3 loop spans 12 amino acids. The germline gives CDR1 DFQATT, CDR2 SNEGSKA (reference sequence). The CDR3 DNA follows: TGCAGTGCTAGAGATAATAATGAAAAACTGTTTTTT. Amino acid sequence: CSARDNNEKLFF.

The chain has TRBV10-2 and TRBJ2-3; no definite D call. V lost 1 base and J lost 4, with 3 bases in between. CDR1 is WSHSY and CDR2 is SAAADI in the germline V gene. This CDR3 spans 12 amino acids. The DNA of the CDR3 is TGCGCCAGCAGTGAGTTGCCAGATACGCAGTATTTT. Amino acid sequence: CASSELPDTQYF.

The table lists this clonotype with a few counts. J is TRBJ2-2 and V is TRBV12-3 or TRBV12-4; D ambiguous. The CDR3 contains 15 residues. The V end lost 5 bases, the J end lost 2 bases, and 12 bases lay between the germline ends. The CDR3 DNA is TGTGCCAGCAGTCCCCAAAGTTCCAACACCGGGGAGCTGTTTTTT. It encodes CASSPQSSNTGELFF.

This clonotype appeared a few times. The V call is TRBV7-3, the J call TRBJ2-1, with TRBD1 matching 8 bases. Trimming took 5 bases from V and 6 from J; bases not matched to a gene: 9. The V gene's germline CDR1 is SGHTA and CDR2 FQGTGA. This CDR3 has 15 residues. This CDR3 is CASSDPGRGLNEQFF. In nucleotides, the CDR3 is TGTGCCAGCAGCGACCCCGGCAGGGGGCTCAATGAGCAGTTCTTC.

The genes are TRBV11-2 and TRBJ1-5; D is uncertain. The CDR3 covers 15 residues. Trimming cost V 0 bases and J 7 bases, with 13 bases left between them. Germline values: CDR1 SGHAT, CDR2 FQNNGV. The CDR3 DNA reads TGTGCCAGCAGCTTAGAAGGGAGGGTCGGGCAGCCCCAGCATTTT. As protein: CASSLEGRVGQPQHF.

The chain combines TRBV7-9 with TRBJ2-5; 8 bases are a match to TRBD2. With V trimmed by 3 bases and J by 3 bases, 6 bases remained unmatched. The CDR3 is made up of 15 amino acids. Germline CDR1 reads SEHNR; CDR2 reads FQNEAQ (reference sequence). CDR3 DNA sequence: TGTGCCAGCAGCTTTACGGGAGGGCCCGAAGAGACCCAGTACTTC. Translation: CASSFTGGPEETQYF.

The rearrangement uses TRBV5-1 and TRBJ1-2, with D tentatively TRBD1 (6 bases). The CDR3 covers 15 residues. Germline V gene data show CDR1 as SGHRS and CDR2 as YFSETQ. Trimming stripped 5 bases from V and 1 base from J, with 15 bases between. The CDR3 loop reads CASSPALQGNYGYTF. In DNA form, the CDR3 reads TGCGCCAGCAGTCCTGCGCTACAGGGTAACTATGGCTACACCTTC.

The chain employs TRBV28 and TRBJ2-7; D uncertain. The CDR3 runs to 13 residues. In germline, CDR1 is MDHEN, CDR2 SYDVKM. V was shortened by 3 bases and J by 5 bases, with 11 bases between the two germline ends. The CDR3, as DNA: TGTGCCAGCAGTTTCCGGTTTGACGACGAGCAGTACTTC. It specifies CASSFRFDDEQYF. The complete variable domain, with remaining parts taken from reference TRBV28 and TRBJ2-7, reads DVKVTQSSRYLVKRTGEKVFLECVQDMDHENMFWYRQDPGLGLRLIYFSYDVKMKEKGDIPEGYSVSREKKERFSLILESASTNQTSMYLCASSFRFDDEQYFGPGTRLTVT.

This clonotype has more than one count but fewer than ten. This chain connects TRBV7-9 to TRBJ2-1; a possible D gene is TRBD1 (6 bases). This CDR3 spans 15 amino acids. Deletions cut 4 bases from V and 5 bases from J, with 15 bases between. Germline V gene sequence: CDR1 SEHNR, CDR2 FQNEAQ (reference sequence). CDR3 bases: TGTGCCAGCAGCTCCGTCAGGGACAACAACAATGAGCAGTTCTTC. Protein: CASSSVRDNNNEQFF.

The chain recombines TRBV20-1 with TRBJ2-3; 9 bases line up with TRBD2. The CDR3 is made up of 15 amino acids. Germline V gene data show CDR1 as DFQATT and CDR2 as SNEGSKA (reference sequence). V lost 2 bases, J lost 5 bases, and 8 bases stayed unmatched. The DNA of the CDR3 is TGCAGTGCTAGACCGCGGGGGGGCCTGCTAGATACGCAGTATTTT. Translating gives CSARPRGGLLDTQYF.

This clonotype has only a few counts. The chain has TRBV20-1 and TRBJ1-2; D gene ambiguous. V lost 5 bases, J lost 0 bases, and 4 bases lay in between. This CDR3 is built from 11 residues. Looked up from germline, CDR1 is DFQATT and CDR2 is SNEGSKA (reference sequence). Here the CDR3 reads CSASTNYGYTF. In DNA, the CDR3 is TGCAGTGCTTCAACTAACTATGGCTACACCTTC.

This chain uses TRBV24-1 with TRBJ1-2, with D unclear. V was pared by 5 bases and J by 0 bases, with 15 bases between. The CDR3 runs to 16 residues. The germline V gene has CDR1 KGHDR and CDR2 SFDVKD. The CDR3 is CATSGSTAFANYGYTF. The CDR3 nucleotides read TGTGCCACCAGTGGGTCGACCGCCTTTGCTAACTATGGCTACACCTTC.

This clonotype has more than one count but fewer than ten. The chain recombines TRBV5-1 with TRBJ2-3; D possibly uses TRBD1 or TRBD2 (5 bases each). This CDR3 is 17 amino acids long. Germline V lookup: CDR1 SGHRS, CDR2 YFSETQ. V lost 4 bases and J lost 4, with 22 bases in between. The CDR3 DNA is TGCGCCAGCAGCCCGGGTGGGGGTACTCGTGGCGCAGATACGCAGTATTTT. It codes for CASSPGGGTRGADTQYF. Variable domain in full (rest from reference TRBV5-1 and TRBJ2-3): KAGVTQTPRYLIKTRGQQVTLSCSPISGHRSVSWYQQTPGQGLQFLFEYFSETQRNKGNFPGRFSGRQFSNSRSEMNVSTLELGDSALYLCASSPGGGTRGADTQYFGPGTRLTVL.

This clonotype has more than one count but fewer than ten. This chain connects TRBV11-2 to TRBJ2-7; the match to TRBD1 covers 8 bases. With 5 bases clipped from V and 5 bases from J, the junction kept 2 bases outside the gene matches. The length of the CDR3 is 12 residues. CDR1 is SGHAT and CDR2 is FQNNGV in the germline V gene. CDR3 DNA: TGTGCCAGCAGCCGGACAGGGAACGAGCAGTACTTC. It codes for CASSRTGNEQYF.

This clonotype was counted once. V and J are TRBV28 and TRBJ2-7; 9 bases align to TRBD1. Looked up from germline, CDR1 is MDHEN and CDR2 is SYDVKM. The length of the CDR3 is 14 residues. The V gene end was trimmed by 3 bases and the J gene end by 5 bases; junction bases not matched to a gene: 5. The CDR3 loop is CASSFGDRDHEQYF. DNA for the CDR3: TGTGCCAGCAGTTTTGGGGACAGGGACCACGAGCAGTACTTC.

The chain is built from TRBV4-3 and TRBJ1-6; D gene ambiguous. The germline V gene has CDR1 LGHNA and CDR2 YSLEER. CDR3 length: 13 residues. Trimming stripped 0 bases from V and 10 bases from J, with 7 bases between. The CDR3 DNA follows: TGCGCCAGCAGCCAAGAATTTGGATCACCCCTCCACTTT. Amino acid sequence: CASSQEFGSPLHF.

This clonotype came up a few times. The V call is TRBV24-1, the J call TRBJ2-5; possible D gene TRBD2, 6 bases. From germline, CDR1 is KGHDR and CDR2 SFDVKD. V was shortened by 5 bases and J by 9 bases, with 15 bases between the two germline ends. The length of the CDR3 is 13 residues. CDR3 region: CATSVRQGGAQYF. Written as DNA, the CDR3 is TGTGCCACCAGTGTACGGCAGGGCGGGGCCCAGTACTTC.

The CDR3 nucleotides read TGTGCCAGCAGTGTTGGGGATTTGGACAATGAGCAGTTCTTC. It codes for CASSVGDLDNEQFF. The rearrangement joins TRBV2 to TRBJ2-1; D call uncertain. V shed 4 bases and J shed 5 bases, with 12 bases lying between them. Per the germline V gene, CDR1 is SNHLY and CDR2 is FYNNEI. This CDR3 is 14 amino acids long. The whole variable domain, filled in from reference TRBV2 and TRBJ2-1, reads EPEVTQTPSHQVTQMGQEVILRCVPISNHLYFYWYRQILGQKVEFLVSFYNNEISEKSEIFDDQFSVERPDGSNFTLKIRSTKLEDSAMYFCASSVGDLDNEQFFGPGTRLTVL.

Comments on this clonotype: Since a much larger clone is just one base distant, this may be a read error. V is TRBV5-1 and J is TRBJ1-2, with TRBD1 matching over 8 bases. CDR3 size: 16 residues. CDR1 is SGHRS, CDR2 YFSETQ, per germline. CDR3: CASSLSYQGADYGCTF. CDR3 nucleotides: TGCGCCAGCAGCTTGTCGTACCAGGGGGCAGACTATGGCTGCACCTTC.

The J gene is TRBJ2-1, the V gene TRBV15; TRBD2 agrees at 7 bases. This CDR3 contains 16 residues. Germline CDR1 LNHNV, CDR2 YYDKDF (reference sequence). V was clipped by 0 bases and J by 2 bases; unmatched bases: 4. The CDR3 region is CATSRDSSGAYNEQFF. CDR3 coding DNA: TGTGCCACCAGCAGAGATAGCAGCGGGGCCTACAATGAGCAGTTCTTC.

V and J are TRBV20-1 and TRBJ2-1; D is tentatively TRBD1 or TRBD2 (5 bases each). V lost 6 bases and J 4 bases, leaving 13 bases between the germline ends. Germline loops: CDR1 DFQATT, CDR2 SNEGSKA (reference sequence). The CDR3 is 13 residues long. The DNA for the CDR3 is TGCAGTGCGGAAGGGGCGGGTTACAATGAGCAGTTCTTC. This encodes CSAEGAGYNEQFF.

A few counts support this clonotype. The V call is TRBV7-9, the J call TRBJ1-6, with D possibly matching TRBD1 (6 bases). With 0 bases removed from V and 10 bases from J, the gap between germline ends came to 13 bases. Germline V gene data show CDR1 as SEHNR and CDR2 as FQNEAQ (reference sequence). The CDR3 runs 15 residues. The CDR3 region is CASSLAGGHSSPLHF. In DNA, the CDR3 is TGTGCCAGCAGCTTAGCGGGGGGGCACTCGTCACCCCTCCACTTT.

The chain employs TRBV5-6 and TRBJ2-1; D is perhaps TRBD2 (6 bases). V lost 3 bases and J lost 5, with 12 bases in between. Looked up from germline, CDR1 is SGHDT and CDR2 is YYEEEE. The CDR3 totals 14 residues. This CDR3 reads CASSSPWGDNEQFF. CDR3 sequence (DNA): TGTGCCAGCAGCTCCCCGTGGGGGGACAATGAGCAGTTCTTC.

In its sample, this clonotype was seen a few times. The CDR3 here is CSVEGEAGSYNEQFF. The DNA for the CDR3 is TGCAGCGTTGAAGGGGAAGCGGGGTCCTACAATGAGCAGTTCTTC. The V gene is TRBV29-1, the J gene TRBJ2-1; TRBD2 matches at 7 bases. After removal of 1 base from V and 1 base from J, the junction contained 4 bases not matched to a gene. Germline assignment: CDR1 SQVTM and CDR2 ANQGSEA. CDR3 length: 15 amino acids.

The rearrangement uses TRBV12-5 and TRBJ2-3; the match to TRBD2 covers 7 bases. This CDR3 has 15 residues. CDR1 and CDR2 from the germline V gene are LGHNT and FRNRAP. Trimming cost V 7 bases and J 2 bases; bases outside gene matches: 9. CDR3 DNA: TGTGCTAGTGCCCGGGGGGTGTTGGACACAGATACGCAGTATTTT. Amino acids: CASARGVLDTDTQYF.